The 28 T cell receptor beta chains reported below all come from one sample, sequenced in a study of persistence of HIV-infected CD4 T cells. These receptors have no known antigen. The stimulus was an HIV-1 Gag 15-mer peptide pool, 0.9 to 1 ug/peptide/mL. Memory cells lacking CD40L and CD69 with high CD45RO were sorted. Sequencing used immunoSEQ version 4 in survey mode. Data came from immunoSEQ multiplex PCR; TCRdb stores just in-frame clones and leaves some out. The sample has approximately 35,000 clones, 75% to 90% seen once; the top ten hold 0.9% to 1%. Specimen: cultured CD4+ T cells from PBMCs, collected from a patient who received antiretroviral therapy. Receptors originate from an adult with HIV. The donor label of this sample is uncertain.

V and J are TRBV7-8 and TRBJ2-7; 7 nucleotides line up with TRBD2. Trimming at V came to 2 bases and at J to 6 bases, leaving 4 bases not matched to a gene. The CDR3 runs 13 residues. From germline, CDR1 is SGHVS and CDR2 FQNEAQ. The chain's CDR3 is CASSLSGAVEQYF. CDR3 DNA: TGTGCCAGCAGCTTAAGCGGGGCCGTCGAGCAGTACTTC.

There are a few counts of this clone. CDR3 DNA: TGCAGCGTTGTTGACGGTCTAAGGGATACGCAGTATTTT. This translates into CSVVDGLRDTQYF. This chain links TRBV29-1 with TRBJ2-3; D gene unclear. There are 13 residues in the CDR3. Trimming removed 4 bases from V and 6 bases from J, with 14 bases in between. The germline V gene encodes CDR1 SQVTM and CDR2 ANQGSEA.

The chain links TRBV5-1 to TRBJ1-1; D not resolved. V was clipped by 6 bases and J by 1 base, with 10 bases between them. The CDR3 consists of 13 residues. CDR1 and CDR2 from the germline V gene are SGHRS and YFSETQ. DNA of the CDR3: TGCGCCAGCAACCTAAAAGGGAACACTGAAGCTTTCTTT. It encodes CASNLKGNTEAFF.

The sample holds one count of this clone. The genes are TRBV6-5 and TRBJ1-2, with no clear D. With 6 bases removed from V and 3 bases from J, the gap between germline ends came to 11 bases. The CDR3 runs 13 residues. Germline CDR1 is MNHEY and CDR2 is SVGAGI. The CDR3 DNA follows: TGTGCCAGCAGCGTAGACCTCTACTATGGCTACACCTTC. Translating it yields CASSVDLYYGYTF.

This chain links TRBV19 with TRBJ1-1; D might be TRBD1 (5 bases). Trimming shortened V by 0 bases and J by 5 bases, and 10 bases separated the two germline ends. In germline, CDR1 is LNHDA, CDR2 SQIVND (reference sequence). The CDR3 length is 14 residues. CDR3 region: CASSIDWSGTEAFF. DNA of the CDR3: TGTGCCAGTAGTATAGATTGGTCAGGGACTGAAGCTTTCTTT.

The gene calls are TRBV19 and TRBJ2-3; weak D call: TRBD1 (5 bases). The length of the CDR3 is 15 residues. Trimming removed 8 bases at V and 9 bases at J, with 24 bases between. CDR1 is LNHDA, CDR2 SQIVND, per germline (reference sequence). In DNA form, the CDR3 reads TGTGCCAGTGGAAGGGGCGCCCTGGCTGGTAGCACGCAGTATTTT. It yields the protein CASGRGALAGSTQYF.

The J gene is TRBJ2-5, the V gene TRBV2; TRBD1 aligns across 11 bases. The CDR3 is 15 residues long. Germline V gene data show CDR1 as SNHLY and CDR2 as FYNNEI. Unmatched junction bases numbered 8, after V lost 7 bases and J lost 4 bases. The CDR3 region has the DNA TGTGCCAGCAAGAGTGACGGGACAGGGGGAGAGACCCAGTACTTC. Amino acids: CASKSDGTGGETQYF.

The chain joins TRBV7-6 to TRBJ1-3; D gene ambiguous. The CDR3 is 16 residues long. V gave up 1 base and J gave up 1 base, with 11 bases separating them. The germline V gene has CDR1 SGHVS and CDR2 FNYEAQ. The CDR3 region is CASSLGGDTSGNTIYF. The CDR3 DNA follows: TGTGCCAGCAGCTTAGGTGGTGATACATCTGGAAACACCATATATTTT.

The CDR3 sequence: CASTKGGNTEAFF. CDR3 sequence (DNA): TGTGCCAGCACAAAAGGAGGGAACACTGAAGCTTTCTTT. J is TRBJ1-1 and V is TRBV6-6, with unresolved D. Trimming left V 7 bases short and J 1 base short, with 10 bases between. This CDR3 comprises 13 residues. CDR1 is MNHNY and CDR2 is SVGAGI in the germline V gene (reference sequence).

The V call is TRBV25-1, the J call TRBJ1-1, with D possibly matching TRBD1 (5 bases). Between the trimmed V and J ends, which lost 1 base and 0 bases, there was a span of 9 bases. The CDR3 runs 15 residues. Per the germline V gene, CDR1 is MGHDK and CDR2 is SYGVNS. The DNA of the CDR3 is TGTGCCAGCAGTGAATTAACAGGAATGAACACTGAAGCTTTCTTT. Its translation is CASSELTGMNTEAFF.

A few counts support this clone. The rearrangement joins TRBV30 to TRBJ1-1, with TRBD1 as a possible D gene (5 bases). The CDR3 is 15 residues long. Trimming took 3 bases from V and 0 from J, leaving 14 bases between them. CDR1 and CDR2 from the germline V gene are GTSNPN and SVGIG (reference sequence). CDR3 loop: CAWRAVGHMNTEAFF. CDR3 coding DNA: TGTGCCTGGAGGGCCGTCGGACACATGAACACTGAAGCTTTCTTT. Together with reference TRBV30 and TRBJ1-1, the CDR3 gives the full variable domain: SQTIHQWPATLVQPVGSPLSLECTVEGTSNPNLYWYRQAAGRGLQLLFYSVGIGQISSEVPQNLSASRPQDRQFILSSKKLLLSDSGFYLCAWRAVGHMNTEAFFGQGTRLTVV.

The chain couples TRBV30 to TRBJ1-1, with D possibly matching TRBD1 (5 bases). The CDR3 runs 15 residues. Trimming shortened V by 0 bases and J by 5 bases, and 16 bases separated the two germline ends. Germline-derived CDR1 and CDR2 are GTSNPN and SVGIG (reference sequence). The CDR3 region is CAWSVLGVLETEAFF. The CDR3 DNA follows: TGTGCCTGGAGTGTATTGGGGGTATTGGAGACTGAAGCTTTCTTT.

This sequence joins TRBV12-3 or TRBV12-4 and TRBJ1-6; D may be TRBD1 (5 bases). CDR3 size: 12 residues. V lost 5 bases to trimming and J lost 13 bases, with 12 bases between them. CDR3 in DNA: TGTGCCAGCAGTGCCGGGGACGCTCCCCTCCACTTT. Amino acids: CASSAGDAPLHF.

The V and J genes are TRBV24-1 and TRBJ1-5; maybe TRBD1 (5 bases). V lost 4 bases and J lost 5, with 14 bases in between. The CDR3 covers 15 residues. Germline V gene sequence: CDR1 KGHDR, CDR2 SFDVKD. The CDR3 protein is CATSEGSRGYQPQHF. CDR3 in DNA: TGTGCCACCAGTGAGGGTAGTAGGGGCTATCAGCCCCAGCATTTT.

The gene calls are TRBV7-6 and TRBJ1-6, with a weak D call TRBD1 (5 bases). The CDR3 is 16 amino acids. The V end lost 5 bases, the J end lost 0 bases, and 11 bases lay between the germline ends. The germline CDR1 and CDR2 sequences are SGHVS and FNYEAQ. CDR3 sequence (DNA): TGTGCCAGCAGCGAGCGACAGAGCTCCTATAATTCACCCCTCCACTTT. This sequence encodes CASSERQSSYNSPLHF.

This chain joins TRBV24-1 and TRBJ1-3; D gene unclear. The CDR3 contains 13 residues. CDR1 and CDR2 from the germline V gene are KGHDR and SFDVKD. Deletions cut 1 base from V and 4 bases from J, with 4 bases between. CDR3 protein: CATSDFSGNTIYF. CDR3 coding DNA: TGTGCCACCAGTGATTTCTCGGGAAACACCATATATTTT.

This chain links TRBV12-3 or TRBV12-4 with TRBJ1-2, with 8 bases matching TRBD1. V dropped 8 bases and J dropped 5; count of bases not matched to a gene: 1. The CDR3 runs to 11 residues. The CDR3 region is CASGQGYGYTF. The CDR3 DNA follows: TGTGCCAGCGGACAGGGATATGGCTACACCTTC.

The chain uses TRBV19 and TRBJ2-6; D not certain. This CDR3 comprises 16 residues. Between the trimmed V and J ends, which lost 1 base and 0 bases, there was a span of 7 bases. Germline CDR1 and CDR2: LNHDA and SQIVND (reference sequence). The CDR3 sequence is CASSIGLNSGANVLTF. The CDR3 DNA reads as TGTGCCAGTAGTATAGGATTAAACTCTGGGGCCAACGTCCTGACTTTC. The full variable domain, in which reference TRBV19 and TRBJ2-6 provide the parts outside the CDR3, is DGGITQSPKYLFRKEGQNVTLSCEQNLNHDAMYWYRQDPGQGLRLIYYSQIVNDFQKGDIAEGYSVSREKKESFPLTVTSAQKNPTAFYLCASSIGLNSGANVLTFGAGSRLTVL.

The chain joins TRBV9 to TRBJ1-2; the match to TRBD1 covers 7 bases. The V and J ends lost 0 bases and 8 bases, in that order; junction bases with no gene match: 7. CDR3 length equals 14 residues. CDR1 SGDLS and CDR2 YYNGEE come from the germline V gene. The CDR3 DNA is TGTGCCAGCAGCGTAGGACAGGGCGGGGTGGGCTACACCTTC. Translated: CASSVGQGGVGYTF.

The V and J genes are TRBV30 and TRBJ1-1; no definite D call. Germline CDR1 reads GTSNPN; CDR2 reads SVGIG (reference sequence). The CDR3 totals 13 residues. Trimming stripped 7 bases from V and 1 base from J, with 13 bases between. DNA for the CDR3: TGTGCCTCTACCTCACTAGGGAACACTGAAGCTTTCTTT. Protein product: CASTSLGNTEAFF.

The chain recombines TRBV2 with TRBJ2-1; a possible D gene is TRBD2 (6 bases). CDR1 and CDR2 from the germline V gene are SNHLY and FYNNEI. The CDR3 totals 16 residues. Trimming removed 7 bases from V and 4 bases from J, with 20 bases in between. The CDR3 DNA reads as TGTGCCAGCACCAAAGGAATAGGGGACTTGTACAATGAGCAGTTCTTC. It codes for CASTKGIGDLYNEQFF.

V gene TRBV5-4 combines with J gene TRBJ1-6; 7 nucleotides align to TRBD1. The CDR3 totals 15 residues. V lost 4 bases and J lost 7; bases outside the gene matches: 8. The germline V gene encodes CDR1 SGHNT and CDR2 YYREEE (reference sequence). The CDR3 DNA follows: TGTGCCAGCAGCCAGGGGGGGGGCCCAAATTCACCCCTCCACTTT. It specifies CASSQGGGPNSPLHF.

This clone was picked up one time. V usage is TRBV10-3 and J usage is TRBJ2-5; D not resolved. The V gene lost 8 bases and the J gene lost 0 bases, with 4 bases spanning the gap. The CDR3 consists of 11 residues. From germline, CDR1 is ENHRY and CDR2 SYGVKD. CDR3 in amino acids: CAIGYQETQYF. The CDR3 nucleotides are TGTGCCATCGGGTACCAAGAGACCCAGTACTTC.

The chain links TRBV6-6 to TRBJ1-1; D is perhaps TRBD1 (5 bases). V was shortened by 6 bases and J by 4 bases, with 15 bases between the two germline ends. The CDR3 is 14 residues long. Germline CDR1 reads MNHNY; CDR2 reads SVGAGI (reference sequence). The CDR3 is CASRPPGEGTEAFF. The CDR3 region has the DNA TGTGCCAGCAGACCGCCGGGGGAAGGCACTGAAGCTTTCTTT.

J is TRBJ1-1 and V is TRBV19; 7 bases are shared with TRBD1. Germline-derived CDR1 and CDR2 are LNHDA and SQIVND (reference sequence). CDR3 size: 18 residues. V lost 3 bases and J lost 1; bases outside the gene matches: 14. CDR3 loop: CASSMRRRQGVGNTEAFF. Here the CDR3 DNA reads TGTGCCAGTAGTATGAGAAGGCGGCAGGGGGTTGGGAACACTGAAGCTTTCTTT.

To note about this clone: This specimen includes other DNA sequences encoding the same CDR3. The chain is built from TRBV5-1 and TRBJ2-2; TRBD1 matches 8 bases. The CDR3 has 15 amino acids. Per germline, CDR1 SGHRS and CDR2 YFSETQ. The ends lost 3 bases at V and 1 base at J; junction bases unmatched: 2. The CDR3 here is CASSSGQENTGELFF. CDR3 nucleotides: TGCGCCAGCAGCTCGGGACAGGAGAACACCGGGGAGCTGTTTTTT.

The chain uses TRBV10-1 and TRBJ1-1, with D perhaps TRBD1 (5 bases). The CDR3 loop spans 15 amino acids. Trimming took off 0 bases at V and 3 bases at J, with 11 bases between the two ends. Germline-derived CDR1 and CDR2 are WNHNN and SYGVQD (reference sequence). The CDR3 here is CASSESKGQDTEAFF. The CDR3, as DNA: TGCGCCAGCAGTGAGTCGAAGGGGCAAGACACTGAAGCTTTCTTT.

The rearrangement uses TRBV18 and TRBJ1-1; 7 bases fit TRBD1. V dropped 1 base and J dropped 10; count of bases not matched to a gene: 12. The CDR3 has 15 amino acids. Germline V gene lookup returns CDR1 KGHSH and CDR2 LQKENI. The CDR3, as DNA: TGTGCCAGCTCACCACTCACAGGGGAAGGGGAGGGAGCTTTCTTT. Residues: CASSPLTGEGEGAFF.